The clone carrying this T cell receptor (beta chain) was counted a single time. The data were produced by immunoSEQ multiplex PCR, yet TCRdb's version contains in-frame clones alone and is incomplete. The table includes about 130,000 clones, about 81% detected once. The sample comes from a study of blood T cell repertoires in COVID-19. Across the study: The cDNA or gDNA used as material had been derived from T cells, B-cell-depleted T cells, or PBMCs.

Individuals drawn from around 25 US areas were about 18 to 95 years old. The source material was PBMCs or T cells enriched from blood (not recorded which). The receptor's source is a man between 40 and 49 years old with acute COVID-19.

The CDR3 protein is CSAPQGYEQYF. CDR3 coding DNA: TGCAGTGCCCCCCAGGGTTACGAGCAGTACTTC. The chain links TRBV20-1 to TRBJ2-7; D might be TRBD1 (5 bases). V was clipped by 6 bases and J by 4 bases, with 10 bases between them. The length of the CDR3 is 11 residues. The germline gives CDR1 DFQATT, CDR2 SNEGSKA (reference sequence).